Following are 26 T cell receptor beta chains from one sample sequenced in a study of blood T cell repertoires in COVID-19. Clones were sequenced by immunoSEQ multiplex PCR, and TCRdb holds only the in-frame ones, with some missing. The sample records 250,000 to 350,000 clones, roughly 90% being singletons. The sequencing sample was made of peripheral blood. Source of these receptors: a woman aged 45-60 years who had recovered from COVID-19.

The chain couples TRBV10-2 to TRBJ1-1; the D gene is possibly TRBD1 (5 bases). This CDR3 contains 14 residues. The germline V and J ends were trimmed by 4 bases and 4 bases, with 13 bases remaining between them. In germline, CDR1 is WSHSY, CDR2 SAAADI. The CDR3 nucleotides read TGCGCCAGCAGTGTTTCGGGGGGTGGCACTGAAGCTTTCTTT. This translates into CASSVSGGGTEAFF.

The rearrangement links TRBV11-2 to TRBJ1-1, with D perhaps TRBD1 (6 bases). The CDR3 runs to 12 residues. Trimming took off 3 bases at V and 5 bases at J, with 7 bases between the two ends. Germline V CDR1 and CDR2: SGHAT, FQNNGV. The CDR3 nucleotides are TGTGCCAGCAGCTTGACAGGAACTGAAGCTTTCTTT. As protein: CASSLTGTEAFF.

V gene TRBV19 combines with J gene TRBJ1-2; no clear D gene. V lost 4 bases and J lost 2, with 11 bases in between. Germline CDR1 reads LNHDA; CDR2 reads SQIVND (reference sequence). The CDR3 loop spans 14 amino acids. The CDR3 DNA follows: TGTGCCAGTAGTACCGACACAGAAAACTATGGCTACACCTTC. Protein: CASSTDTENYGYTF.

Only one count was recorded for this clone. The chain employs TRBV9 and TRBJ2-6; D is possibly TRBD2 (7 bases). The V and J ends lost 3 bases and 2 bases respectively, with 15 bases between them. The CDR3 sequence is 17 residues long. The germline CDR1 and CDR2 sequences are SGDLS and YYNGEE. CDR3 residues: CASSENRGGTGANVLTF. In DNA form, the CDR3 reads TGTGCCAGCAGCGAAAATAGGGGGGGAACTGGGGCCAACGTCCTGACTTTC.

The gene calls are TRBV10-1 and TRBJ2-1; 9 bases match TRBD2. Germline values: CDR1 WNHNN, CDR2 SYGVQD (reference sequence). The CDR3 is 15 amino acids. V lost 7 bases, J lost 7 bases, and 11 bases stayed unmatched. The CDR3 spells CASINCGGAGNEQFF. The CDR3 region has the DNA TGCGCCAGCATTAACTGCGGGGGGGCTGGTAATGAGCAGTTCTTC.

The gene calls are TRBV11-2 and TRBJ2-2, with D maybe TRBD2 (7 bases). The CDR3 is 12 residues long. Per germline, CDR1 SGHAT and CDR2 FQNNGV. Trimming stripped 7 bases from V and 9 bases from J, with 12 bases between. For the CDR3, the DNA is TGTGCCAGCACCAAGGGGGGGAGGGAGCTGTTTTTT. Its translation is CASTKGGRELFF.

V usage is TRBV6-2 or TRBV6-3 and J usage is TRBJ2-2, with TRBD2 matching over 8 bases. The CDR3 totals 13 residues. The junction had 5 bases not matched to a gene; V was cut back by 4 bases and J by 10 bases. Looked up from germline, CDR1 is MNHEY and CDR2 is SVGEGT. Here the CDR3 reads CASSFGGAMELFF. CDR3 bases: TGTGCCAGCAGTTTCGGGGGGGCGATGGAGCTGTTTTTT.

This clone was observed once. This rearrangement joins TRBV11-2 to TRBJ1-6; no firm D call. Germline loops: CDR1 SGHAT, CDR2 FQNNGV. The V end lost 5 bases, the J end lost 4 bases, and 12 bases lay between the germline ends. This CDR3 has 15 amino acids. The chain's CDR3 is CASSLRHQYNSPLHF. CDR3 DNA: TGTGCCAGCAGCCTGAGACATCAGTATAATTCACCCCTCCACTTT.

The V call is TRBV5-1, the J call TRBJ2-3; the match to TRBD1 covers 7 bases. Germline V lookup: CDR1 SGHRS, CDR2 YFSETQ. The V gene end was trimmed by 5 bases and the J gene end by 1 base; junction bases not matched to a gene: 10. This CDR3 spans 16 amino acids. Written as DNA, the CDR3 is TGCGCCAGCAGGAAGGGACAGTGGGTAGGCACAGATACGCAGTATTTT. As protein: CASRKGQWVGTDTQYF.

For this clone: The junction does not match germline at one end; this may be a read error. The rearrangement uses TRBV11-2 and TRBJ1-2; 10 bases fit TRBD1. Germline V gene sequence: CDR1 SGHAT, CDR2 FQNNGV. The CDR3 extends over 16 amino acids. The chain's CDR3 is CASSLGIWTGGNGYTF. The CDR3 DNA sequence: TGTGCCAGCAGTTTAGGAATATGGACAGGGGGAAATGGCTACACCTTC.

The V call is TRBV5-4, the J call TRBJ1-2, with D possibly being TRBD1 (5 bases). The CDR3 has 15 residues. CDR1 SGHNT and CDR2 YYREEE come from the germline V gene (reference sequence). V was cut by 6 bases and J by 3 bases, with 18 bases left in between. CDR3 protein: CASTPNIGGDYGYTF. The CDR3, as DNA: TGTGCCAGCACCCCCAACATCGGAGGGGACTATGGCTACACCTTC.

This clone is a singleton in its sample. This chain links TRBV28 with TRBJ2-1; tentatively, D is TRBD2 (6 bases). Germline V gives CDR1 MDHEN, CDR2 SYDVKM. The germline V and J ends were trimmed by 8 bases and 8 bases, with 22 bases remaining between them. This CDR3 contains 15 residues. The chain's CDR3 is CASGPIGAGIDEQFF. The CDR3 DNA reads TGTGCCAGCGGTCCCATTGGGGCGGGAATCGATGAGCAGTTCTTC. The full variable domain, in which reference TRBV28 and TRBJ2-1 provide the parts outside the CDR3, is DVKVTQSSRYLVKRTGEKVFLECVQDMDHENMFWYRQDPGLGLRLIYFSYDVKMKEKGDIPEGYSVSREKKERFSLILESASTNQTSMYLCASGPIGAGIDEQFFGPGTRLTVL.

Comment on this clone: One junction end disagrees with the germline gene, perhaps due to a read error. CDR3 in DNA: TGTGCCGCCAGTGAGACAGGGATGGGCTACACCTTC. Translated: CAASETGMGYTF. V gene TRBV24-1 combines with J gene TRBJ1-2; 7 nucleotides line up with TRBD1. The CDR3 covers 12 residues. Germline V lookup: CDR1 KGHDR, CDR2 SFDVKD.

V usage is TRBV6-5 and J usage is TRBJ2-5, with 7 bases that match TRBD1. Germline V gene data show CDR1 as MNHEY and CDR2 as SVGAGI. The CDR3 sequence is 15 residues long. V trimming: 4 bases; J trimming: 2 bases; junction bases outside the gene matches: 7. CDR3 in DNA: TGTGCCAGCAGTTTGACAGGGACGCCTCAAGAGACCCAGTACTTC. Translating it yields CASSLTGTPQETQYF.

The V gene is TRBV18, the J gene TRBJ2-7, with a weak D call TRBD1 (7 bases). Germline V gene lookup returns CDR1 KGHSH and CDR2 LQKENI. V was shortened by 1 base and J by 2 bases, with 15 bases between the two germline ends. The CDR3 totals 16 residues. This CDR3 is CASSPLPQGGPYEQYF. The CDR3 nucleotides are TGTGCCAGCTCACCACTTCCTCAGGGGGGCCCCTACGAGCAGTACTTC. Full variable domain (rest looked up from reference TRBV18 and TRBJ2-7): NAGVMQNPRHLVRRRGQEARLRCSPMKGHSHVYWYRQLPEEGLKFMVYLQKENIIDESGMPKERFSAEFPKEGPSILRIQQVVRGDSAAYFCASSPLPQGGPYEQYFGPGTRLTVT.

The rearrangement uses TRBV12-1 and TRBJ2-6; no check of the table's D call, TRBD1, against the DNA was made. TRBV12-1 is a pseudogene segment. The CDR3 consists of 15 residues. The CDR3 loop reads CASTLWGLDVNVLTF. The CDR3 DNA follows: TGTGCCAGCACCCTATGGGGGCTAGACGTTAACGTCCTGACTTTC.

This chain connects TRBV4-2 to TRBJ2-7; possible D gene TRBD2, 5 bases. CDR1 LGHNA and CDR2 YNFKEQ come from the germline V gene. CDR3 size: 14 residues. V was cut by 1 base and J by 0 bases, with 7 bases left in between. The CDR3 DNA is TGTGCCAGCAGCCAAGTGGGGAGCTCCTACGAGCAGTACTTC. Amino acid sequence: CASSQVGSSYEQYF.

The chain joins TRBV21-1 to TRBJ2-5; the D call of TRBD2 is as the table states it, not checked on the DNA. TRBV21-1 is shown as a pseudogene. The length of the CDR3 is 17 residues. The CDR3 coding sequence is TGTGCCAGCAGCACGTTATGGACTAGCGGGAGCCTGGAGACCCAGTACTTC. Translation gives CASSTLWTSGSLETQYF.

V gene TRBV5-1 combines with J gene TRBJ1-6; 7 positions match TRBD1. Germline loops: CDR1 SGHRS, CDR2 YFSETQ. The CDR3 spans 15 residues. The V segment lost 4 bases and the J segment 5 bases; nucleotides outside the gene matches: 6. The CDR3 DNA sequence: TGCGCCAGCAGCCCTGGGACAGCGGATAATTCACCCCTCCACTTT. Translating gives CASSPGTADNSPLHF.

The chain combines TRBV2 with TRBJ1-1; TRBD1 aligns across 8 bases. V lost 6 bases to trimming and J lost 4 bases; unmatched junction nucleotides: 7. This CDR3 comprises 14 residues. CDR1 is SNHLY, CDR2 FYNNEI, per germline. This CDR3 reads CASRYQGAGTEAFF. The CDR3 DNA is TGTGCCAGCAGGTATCAGGGGGCTGGCACTGAAGCTTTCTTT.

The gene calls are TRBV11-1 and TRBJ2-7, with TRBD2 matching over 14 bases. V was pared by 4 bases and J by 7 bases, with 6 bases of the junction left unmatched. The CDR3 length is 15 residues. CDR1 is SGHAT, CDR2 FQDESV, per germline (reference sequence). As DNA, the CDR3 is TGTGCCAGCAGCTCAAGGACTAGCGGGGGGCAGGAGCAGTACTTC. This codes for CASSSRTSGGQEQYF.

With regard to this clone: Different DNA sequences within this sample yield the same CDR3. The chain's CDR3 is CAWSVSSSGNTIYF. The CDR3 DNA sequence: TGTGCCTGGAGTGTTTCGAGCTCTGGAAACACCATATATTTT. The V and J genes are TRBV30 and TRBJ1-3; D is undetermined. In germline, CDR1 is GTSNPN, CDR2 SVGIG (reference sequence). Trimming left V 0 bases short and J 0 bases short, with 6 bases between. The CDR3 contains 14 residues.

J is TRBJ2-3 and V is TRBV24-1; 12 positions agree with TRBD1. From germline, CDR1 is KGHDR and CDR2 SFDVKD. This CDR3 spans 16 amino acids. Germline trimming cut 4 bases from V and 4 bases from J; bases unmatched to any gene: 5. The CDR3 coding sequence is TGTGCCACCAGTGACCGGGACAGGGGGCTTTCAGATACGCAGTATTTT. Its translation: CATSDRDRGLSDTQYF.

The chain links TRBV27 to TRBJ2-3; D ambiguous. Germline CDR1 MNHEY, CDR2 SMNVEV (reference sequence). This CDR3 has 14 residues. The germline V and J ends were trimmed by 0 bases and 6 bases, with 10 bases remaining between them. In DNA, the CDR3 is TGTGCCAGCAGTTTATCCTTCGTCCTGGATACGCAGTATTTT. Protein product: CASSLSFVLDTQYF.

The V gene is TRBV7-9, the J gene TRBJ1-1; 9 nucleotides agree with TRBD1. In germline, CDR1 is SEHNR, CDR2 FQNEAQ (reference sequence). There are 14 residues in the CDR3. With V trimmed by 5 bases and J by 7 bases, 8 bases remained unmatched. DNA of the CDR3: TGTGCCAGCAGCCAGGACAGGGGCTTTAATGAAGCTTTCTTT. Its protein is CASSQDRGFNEAFF.

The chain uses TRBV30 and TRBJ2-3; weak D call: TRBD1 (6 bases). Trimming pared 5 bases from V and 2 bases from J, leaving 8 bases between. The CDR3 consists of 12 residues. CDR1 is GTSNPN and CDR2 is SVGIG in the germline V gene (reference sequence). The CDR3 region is CAWGGLTDTQYF. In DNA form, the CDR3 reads TGTGCCTGGGGGGGCCTCACAGATACGCAGTATTTT.